Reported below is one TCR beta chain. Its specificity is unknown. This entry belongs to a study of cytomegalovirus exposure and HLA in healthy donors. Study-wide points: Some V segments could not be told apart, so they were left out, TRBV6-2 and TRBV6-3 among them. More clonal expansion characterized HLA-associated TCR beta chains than equally common others in a later analysis. Most sequenced TCRs were rare (though some public TCRs occurred in many donors).

The CDR3 loop spans 15 amino acids. Trimming at V came to 4 bases and at J to 4 bases, leaving 9 bases not matched to a gene. Per the germline V gene, CDR1 is SNHLY and CDR2 is FYNNEI. PCR primers comprised 60 Vbeta and 13 Jbeta primers. Some clones are missing from TCRdb's copy, which holds only in-frame ones; the method was immunoSEQ multiplex PCR. The data show over 100,000 clones, approximately 77% seen once. At sampling all donors were nominally healthy, likely with unrecorded immune exposures. Material for sequencing was PBMCs. The source of this sequence is a woman in her thirties or forties in good health and CMV-seronegative. V gene TRBV2 combines with J gene TRBJ2-7; 8 nucleotides align to TRBD1. In nucleotides, the CDR3 is TGTGCCAGCAGTGTCGGGACAGGAGTAAGTTACGAGCAGTACTTC. Its protein product is CASSVGTGVSYEQYF.